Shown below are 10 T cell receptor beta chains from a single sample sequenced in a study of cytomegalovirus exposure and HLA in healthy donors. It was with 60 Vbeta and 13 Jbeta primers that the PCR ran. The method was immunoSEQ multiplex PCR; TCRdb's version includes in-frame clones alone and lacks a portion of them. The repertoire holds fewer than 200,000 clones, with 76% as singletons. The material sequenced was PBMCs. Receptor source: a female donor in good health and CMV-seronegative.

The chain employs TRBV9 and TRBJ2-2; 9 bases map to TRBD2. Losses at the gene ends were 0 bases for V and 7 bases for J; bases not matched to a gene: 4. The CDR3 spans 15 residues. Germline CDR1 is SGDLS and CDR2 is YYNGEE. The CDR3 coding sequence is TGTGCCAGCAGCGTAGGGGGGACTAGCAGCGGGGAGCTGTTTTTT. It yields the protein CASSVGGTSSGELFF.

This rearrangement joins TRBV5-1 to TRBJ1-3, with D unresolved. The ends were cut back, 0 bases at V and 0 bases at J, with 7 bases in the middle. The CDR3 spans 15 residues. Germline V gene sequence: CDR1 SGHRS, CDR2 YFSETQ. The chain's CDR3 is CASSLGVNSGNTIYF. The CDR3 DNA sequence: TGCGCCAGCAGCTTGGGCGTCAACTCTGGAAACACCATATATTTT.

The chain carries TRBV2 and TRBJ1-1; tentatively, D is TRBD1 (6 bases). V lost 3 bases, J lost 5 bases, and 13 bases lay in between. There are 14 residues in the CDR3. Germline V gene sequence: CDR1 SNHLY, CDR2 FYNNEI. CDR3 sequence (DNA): TGTGCCAGCAGTGAGTGGGGGCGAGAGACTGAAGCTTTCTTT. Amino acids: CASSEWGRETEAFF.

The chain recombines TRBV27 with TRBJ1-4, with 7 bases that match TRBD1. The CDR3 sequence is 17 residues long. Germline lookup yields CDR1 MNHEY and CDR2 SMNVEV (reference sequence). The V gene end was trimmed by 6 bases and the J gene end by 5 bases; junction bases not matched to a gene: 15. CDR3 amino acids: CASRQGLGSFGNEKLFF. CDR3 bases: TGTGCCAGCAGACAGGGGCTAGGTTCTTTCGGGAATGAAAAACTGTTTTTT.

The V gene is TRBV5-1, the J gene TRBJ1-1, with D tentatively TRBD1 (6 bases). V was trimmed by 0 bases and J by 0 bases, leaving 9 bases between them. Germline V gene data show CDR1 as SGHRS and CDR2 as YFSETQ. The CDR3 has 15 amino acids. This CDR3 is CASSLDGQMNTEAFF. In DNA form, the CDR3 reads TGCGCCAGCAGCTTGGACGGACAGATGAACACTGAAGCTTTCTTT.

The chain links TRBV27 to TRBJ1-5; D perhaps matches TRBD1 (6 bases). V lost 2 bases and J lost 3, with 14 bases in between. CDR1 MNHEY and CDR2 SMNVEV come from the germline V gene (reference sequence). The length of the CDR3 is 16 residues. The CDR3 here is CASSLGGGRNNQPQHF. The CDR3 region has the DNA TGTGCCAGCAGTTTAGGGGGGGGGCGTAACAATCAGCCCCAGCATTTT.

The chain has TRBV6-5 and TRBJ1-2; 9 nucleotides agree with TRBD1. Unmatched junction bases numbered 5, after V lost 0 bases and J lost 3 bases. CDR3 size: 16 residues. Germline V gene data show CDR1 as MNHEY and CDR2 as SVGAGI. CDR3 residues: CASSYSPTGGYYGYTF. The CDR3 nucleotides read TGTGCCAGCAGTTACTCCCCAACAGGGGGCTACTATGGCTACACCTTC.

CDR3: CASSPTGSGGYTF. The CDR3 DNA follows: TGTGCCAGCAGCCCGACAGGGTCGGGTGGCTACACCTTC. V is TRBV7-9 and J is TRBJ1-2; TRBD1 matches at 7 bases. V lost 5 bases and J lost 7; bases outside the gene matches: 7. Germline V gene lookup returns CDR1 SEHNR and CDR2 FQNEAQ (reference sequence). The CDR3 loop spans 13 amino acids.

This chain's CDR3 is CASSLGGGTYTEQFF. The CDR3 coding sequence is TGCGCCAGCAGCCTTGGGGGTGGGACTTACACCGAGCAGTTCTTC. This chain uses TRBV4-3 with TRBJ2-1; TRBD2 is a possible D gene (6 bases). The germline V gene encodes CDR1 LGHNA and CDR2 YSLEER. The ends were cut back, 4 bases at V and 10 bases at J, with 20 bases in the middle. The CDR3 is 15 amino acids.

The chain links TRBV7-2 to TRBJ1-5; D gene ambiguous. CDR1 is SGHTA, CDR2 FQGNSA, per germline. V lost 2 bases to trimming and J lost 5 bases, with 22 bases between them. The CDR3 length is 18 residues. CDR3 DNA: TGTGCCAGCAGCTTAATTTATAAGCCGGTGAGGTCCTATCAGCCCCAGCATTTT. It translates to CASSLIYKPVRSYQPQHF.